A single sample gave rise to the 23 T cell receptor beta chains below, sequenced in a study of shared clonotypes between healthy human individuals. Some clones are missing from TCRdb's copy, which holds only in-frame ones; the method was immunoSEQ multiplex PCR. The sample has approximately 480,000 clones; about 79% are singletons. Sequences were obtained from PBMCs. The origin of the receptors is a woman aged 40 to 55 in good health. Some clones in this sample may be carry-over from other donors' samples.

V is TRBV30 and J is TRBJ2-5; 7 bases are shared with TRBD2. CDR1 is GTSNPN, CDR2 SVGIG, per germline (reference sequence). J lost 4 bases, V lost 1 base, and 12 bases had no gene match. The CDR3 totals 16 residues. CDR3 protein: CAWSGWREPPGETQYF. In DNA form, the CDR3 reads TGTGCCTGGAGTGGGTGGCGGGAGCCCCCCGGAGAGACCCAGTACTTC.

The gene calls are TRBV2 and TRBJ2-2; no clear D. CDR3 length: 14 residues. CDR1 SNHLY and CDR2 FYNNEI come from the germline V gene. The germline V and J ends were trimmed by 4 bases and 4 bases, with 10 bases remaining between them. The CDR3: CASSAEMGTGELFF. In DNA, the CDR3 is TGTGCCAGCAGTGCGGAGATGGGCACCGGGGAGCTGTTTTTT. The variable domain in full, with the rest retrieved from reference TRBV2 and TRBJ2-2, is EPEVTQTPSHQVTQMGQEVILRCVPISNHLYFYWYRQILGQKVEFLVSFYNNEISEKSEIFDDQFSVERPDGSNFTLKIRSTKLEDSAMYFCASSAEMGTGELFFGEGSRLTVL.

This clone was seen many times. Other DNA sequences within the sample encode an identical CDR3. The genes are TRBV6-1 and TRBJ2-6; unclear D gene. In germline, CDR1 is MNHNS, CDR2 SASEGT. Trimming took 5 bases from V and 2 from J, leaving 4 bases between them. The CDR3 totals 13 residues. CDR3 coding DNA: TGTGCCAGCAGTCCCCCTGGGGCCAACGTCCTGACTTTC. It codes for CASSPPGANVLTF.

This chain joins TRBV6-5 and TRBJ1-4; 9 bases align to TRBD1. Germline CDR1 and CDR2: MNHEY and SVGAGI. The ends lost 6 bases at V and 8 bases at J; junction bases unmatched: 7. The CDR3 runs to 14 residues. The CDR3 reads CASSQRTGVEKLFF. The CDR3 nucleotides are TGTGCCAGCAGCCAAAGGACAGGGGTCGAAAAACTGTTTTTT.

The chain links TRBV11-2 to TRBJ2-2; no clear D gene. Germline lookup yields CDR1 SGHAT and CDR2 FQNNGV. This CDR3 has 14 amino acids. Trimming stripped 1 base from V and 1 base from J, with 4 bases between. The CDR3 here is CASSLALNTGELFF. CDR3 coding DNA: TGTGCCAGCAGCTTAGCGCTGAACACCGGGGAGCTGTTTTTT.

The chain uses TRBV7-9 and TRBJ2-3; maybe TRBD2 (6 bases). Germline assignment: CDR1 SEHNR and CDR2 FQNEAQ (reference sequence). Trimming cost V 5 bases and J 0 bases, with 15 bases left between them. The CDR3 length is 16 residues. The CDR3, as DNA: TGTGCCAGCAGCCGGAGGGTAGTTGGGAGCACAGATACGCAGTATTTT. Translated, it gives CASSRRVVGSTDTQYF.

The rearrangement joins TRBV19 to TRBJ2-3; possible D gene TRBD2, 5 bases. The CDR3 loop spans 15 amino acids. The germline V and J ends were trimmed by 1 base and 4 bases, with 12 bases remaining between them. Germline values: CDR1 LNHDA, CDR2 SQIVND (reference sequence). CDR3 sequence: CASSIGPRGADTQYF. CDR3 sequence (DNA): TGTGCCAGTAGTATAGGCCCTCGGGGTGCAGATACGCAGTATTTT.

This clone was seen a few times. The chain has TRBV30 and TRBJ1-1; D is uncertain. Looked up from germline, CDR1 is GTSNPN and CDR2 is SVGIG (reference sequence). V lost 7 bases to trimming and J lost 0 bases, with 15 bases between them. The CDR3 runs to 14 residues. The CDR3 nucleotides are TGTGCCTACCAAAAGGGAACCATGAACACTGAAGCTTTCTTT. Amino acids: CAYQKGTMNTEAFF.

In regard to this clone: A much larger clonotype is one base distant, so this may be a read error. The sample carries other DNA sequences with the same CDR3. DNA for the CDR3: TGTGCCAGCAGCCAACTGGCGGGAGTTGACACCGGGGAGCTGTTTTTT. Translation: CASSQLAGVDTGELFF. The chain combines TRBV4-2 with TRBJ2-2; 7 bases line up with TRBD2. V trimming: 2 bases; J trimming: 3 bases; junction bases outside the gene matches: 6. Germline CDR1 LGHNA, CDR2 YNFKEQ. This CDR3 has 16 residues.

J is TRBJ2-1 and V is TRBV5-1; 10 nucleotides match TRBD2. The V and J ends lost 3 bases and 7 bases, in that order; junction bases with no gene match: 7. The CDR3 is made up of 15 amino acids. In germline, CDR1 is SGHRS, CDR2 YFSETQ. CDR3 amino acids: CASSYLAGAWNEQFF. The CDR3, as DNA: TGCGCCAGCAGCTATCTAGCGGGAGCCTGGAATGAGCAGTTCTTC.

The chain couples TRBV28 to TRBJ2-5; 10 bases are a match to TRBD2. The CDR3 is made up of 15 amino acids. The J segment lost 4 bases and the V segment lost 3 bases, leaving 5 bases of the junction unmatched. Germline assignment: CDR1 MDHEN and CDR2 SYDVKM. CDR3 coding DNA: TGTGCCAGCAGTTTGGGGCTAGCGGGAGCAGAGACCCAGTACTTC. Translated: CASSLGLAGAETQYF. Based on the CDR3 plus reference TRBV28 and TRBJ2-5, the full variable domain is DVKVTQSSRYLVKRTGEKVFLECVQDMDHENMFWYRQDPGLGLRLIYFSYDVKMKEKGDIPEGYSVSREKKERFSLILESASTNQTSMYLCASSLGLAGAETQYFGPGTRLLVL.

The chain combines TRBV28 with TRBJ1-1; D gene ambiguous. This CDR3 has 15 amino acids. The germline CDR1 and CDR2 sequences are MDHEN and SYDVKM. V was shortened by 1 base and J by 3 bases, with 12 bases between the two germline ends. For the CDR3, the DNA is TGTGCCAGCAGTTTATCGGCAGGCCCGGACACTGAAGCTTTCTTT. Amino acids: CASSLSAGPDTEAFF.

The CDR3 loop is CASSSLAGAIYNEQFF. CDR3 coding DNA: TGTGCCAGCAGTTCTTTGGCGGGAGCCATCTACAATGAGCAGTTCTTC. The J gene is TRBJ2-1, the V gene TRBV28; TRBD2 aligns across 7 bases. V lost 4 bases and J lost 3; bases outside the gene matches: 9. This CDR3 has 16 amino acids. CDR1 and CDR2 from the germline V gene are MDHEN and SYDVKM.

This chain connects TRBV7-9 to TRBJ1-2; 9 nucleotides align to TRBD1. This CDR3 comprises 18 residues. Germline V gene sequence: CDR1 SEHNR, CDR2 FQNEAQ (reference sequence). V shed 1 base and J 8 bases; nucleotides not matched to a gene: 17. CDR3 amino acids: CASSLGGSGTGYWMGYTF. The CDR3 DNA reads as TGTGCCAGCAGCTTAGGGGGGTCCGGGACAGGGTATTGGATGGGCTACACCTTC.

The gene calls are TRBV9 and TRBJ2-3, with 10 bases lining up with TRBD2. Trimming at V came to 4 bases and at J to 0 bases, leaving 8 bases not matched to a gene. This CDR3 has 17 residues. Germline CDR1 reads SGDLS; CDR2 reads YYNGEE. The CDR3 nucleotides read TGTGCCAGCAGCTCTAGCGGGAGCATGGTTAGCACAGATACGCAGTATTTT. Its translation: CASSSSGSMVSTDTQYF.

The rearrangement links TRBV7-2 to TRBJ1-5; possibly TRBD1 for D (6 bases). Trimming took 3 bases from V and 1 from J, leaving 10 bases between them. The CDR3 is made up of 15 amino acids. CDR1 SGHTA and CDR2 FQGNSA come from the germline V gene. The chain's CDR3 is CASSFSRGSNQPQHF. CDR3 DNA: TGTGCCAGCAGCTTTTCCAGGGGAAGCAATCAGCCCCAGCATTTT.

Of note for this clone: A single base is all that separates this from a far larger clone, so a read error is likely. Other DNA sequences within the sample encode an identical CDR3. The chain has TRBV7-7 and TRBJ2-2, with D unclear. The CDR3 is made up of 12 amino acids. In germline, CDR1 is SSHAT, CDR2 FNYEAQ (reference sequence). This chain's CDR3 is CASSSASGELFF. The DNA of the CDR3 is TGCGCCAGCAGCTCTGCTTCCGGGGAGCTGTTTTTT. Supplemented by reference TRBV7-7 and TRBJ2-2, the full variable domain reads GAGVSQSPRYKVTKRGQDVTLRCDPISSHATLYWYQQALGQGPEFLTYFNYEAQPDKSGLPSDRFSAERPEGSISTLTIQRTEQRDSAMYRCASSSASGELFFGEGSRLTVL.

The chain combines TRBV30 with TRBJ1-5; D is unclear. Trimming removed 5 bases from V and 0 bases from J, with 11 bases in between. Germline V gene sequence: CDR1 GTSNPN, CDR2 SVGIG (reference sequence). The CDR3 has 14 residues. CDR3 nucleotide sequence: TGTGCCTGGGCCGACAAGCATAGCAATCAGCCCCAGCATTTT. Translating it yields CAWADKHSNQPQHF.

In its sample, this clone was seen a few times. At one end, the junction sequence differs from germline, possibly due to a read error. The rearrangement links TRBV10-3 to TRBJ1-2; 9 bases are shared with TRBD1. The CDR3 length is 13 residues. CDR1 and CDR2 from the germline V gene are ENHRY and SYGVKD. The CDR3 spells CAISESGTGPAYF. The CDR3 DNA sequence: TGTGCCATCAGTGAGTCGGGGACAGGGCCAGCCTACTTC.

The rearrangement joins TRBV14 to TRBJ1-4, with TRBD1 as a possible D gene (6 bases). The V end lost 0 bases, the J end lost 10 bases, and 15 bases lay between the germline ends. This CDR3 spans 15 amino acids. The germline V gene has CDR1 SGHDN and CDR2 FVKESK. CDR3 protein: CASSQEQGQNGKLFF. The CDR3 nucleotides are TGTGCCAGCAGCCAAGAACAGGGCCAGAACGGAAAACTGTTTTTT.

J is TRBJ2-3 and V is TRBV5-1; D gene unclear. The CDR3 totals 12 residues. Trimming shortened V by 4 bases and J by 2 bases, and 5 bases separated the two germline ends. Germline V gives CDR1 SGHRS, CDR2 YFSETQ. CDR3 loop: CASSVTTDTQYF. CDR3 in DNA: TGCGCCAGCAGCGTTACCACAGATACGCAGTATTTT.

This CDR3 is CASSVDPAGVYEQYF. CDR3 DNA sequence: TGTGCCAGCAGCGTAGACCCAGCTGGGGTCTACGAGCAGTACTTC. The chain has TRBV9 and TRBJ2-7; D not certain. The CDR3 covers 15 residues. Germline V gives CDR1 SGDLS, CDR2 YYNGEE. Trimming stripped 0 bases from V and 3 bases from J, with 13 bases between.

This clone was detected ten times or more. The chain uses TRBV18 and TRBJ1-5, with D unclear. The germline gives CDR1 KGHSH, CDR2 LQKENI. The CDR3 sequence is 14 residues long. Deletions cut 5 bases from V and 0 bases from J, with 8 bases between. CDR3 residues: CASSEAYSNQPQHF. The CDR3 DNA follows: TGTGCCAGCTCAGAGGCCTATAGCAATCAGCCCCAGCATTTT.